The source of this T cell receptor (beta chain) is a study of identical twins (TCRdb year 2016). Some background on the complete study: To test whether fetal clonotypes persist, this study deep-sequenced TCR alpha and beta repertoires from monozygotic twins, from unrelated adults of various ages, and from cord blood. Replicate twin experiments were performed at different times using different library preparation protocols to rule out contamination. Study-wide conclusions, independent of this receptor: A weaker excess of twin sharing was found in beta out-of-frame sequences because the signal-to-noise ratio was lowered by fewer shared sequences. In monozygotic twins, recombination models systematically underestimated out-of-frame TCR alpha sharing, but the models matched the sharing seen between unrelated individuals. Zero-insertion analyses could be partly confounded by invariant T cells such as MAIT and iNKT, though diverse VJ usage argued against such confounding for most clonotypes. Compared with coincidental sharing between unrelated individuals, out-of-frame TCR alpha sequences shared between twins showed an excess of sequences with low generation probability. Because the same donors could not be followed over many years, the conclusions depended on cross-sectional statistical analysis. Fewer insertions were carried by abundant cord blood beta clonotypes, a similar but weaker trend appeared in young adult naive repertoires, and no such trend appeared in memory repertoires.

All donors were healthy Caucasians. Miltenyi CD45RO+ enrichment and human naive T-cell isolation kits were used to isolate memory (CD45RO+) and naive T cells from PBMC. This clonotype occurred a few times. This receptor's antigen is unknown. This may stem from a read error, because a much larger clone lies one nucleotide away. The method behind the library was 5' RACE. Sequencer: Illumina HiSeq 2000. Template switching introduced a universal primer binding site; the final cDNA contained a unique molecular identifier, enabling accurate counting of TCR cDNA molecules. First-strand cDNA for TCR alpha and beta chains was synthesized from specific primers in the conserved constant-segment region. To control for contamination, each cDNA library was double barcoded with a SMART-Mk sample barcode plus Illumina barcodes. TruSeq adapter sequences and Illumina sample barcodes were added in two successive PCR steps. TCR alpha and beta cDNA libraries were sequenced on the Illumina HiSeq platform with custom primers. The source study handled its data this way. MiGEC was used to process raw reads and extract unique molecular identifiers, and MiXCR was used to find CDR3 positions. For each individual, recombination models were inferred using an EM algorithm with the repgenHMM and IGoR tools. Shared clonotypes were analyzed with the tcR package in R, and sharing was normalized by the product of cloneset sizes. To study raw recombination free of thymic and clonal selection effects, out-of-frame nonproductive sequences were analyzed. The public reads were quality trimmed at Q25 with fastp and then assembled into clones with MiXCR by TCRdb, keeping productive beta chains. Here each entry gathers all rows of one CDR3 protein and keeps the most common genes and DNA. TCRdb's processing, not the authors' own work, is the source of the V and J calls. This sample gives about 150,000 distinct CDR3 sequences in total; roughly 3.5% of them show up just once. In total, the top ten clones hold 7.5% to 8.5% of the sample.

The CDR1 and CDR2 encoded by the germline V gene (reference sequence) are DFQATT and SNEGSKA. The CDR3 contains 15 residues, cysteine and phenylalanine counted. Solely the CDR3 DNA is kept, with 45 bases framed from the first base. The V end gives up 1 base and the J end 1 base, leaving 5 bases in the junction not matched to a gene. The specimen was memory T cells sorted from blood. What this sample's cell subset or site label stands for: CD45RO+ enriched T cells. The TCR originated in a man between 18 and 35 years old in good health. The rearranged chain carries TRBV20-1 and TRBJ2-5; TRBD1 agrees with 8 junctional bases. The CDR3: CSARVNRGSQETQYF. The bases read TGCAGTGCTAGAGTTAACAGGGGGAGCCAAGAGACCCAGTACTTC.